This T cell receptor (beta chain) was retrieved from a study of memory CD4+ T cells and cytomegalovirus serostatus. CDR1 and CDR2 (germline): MNHEY, SVGAGI. The CDR3 is 14 amino acids. Trimming cost V 6 bases and J 4 bases; bases outside gene matches: 3. Some clones are missing from TCRdb's copy, which holds only in-frame ones; the method was immunoSEQ multiplex PCR. The data show 38,000 or so clones, about four fifths seen once. Single viable CD3+CD4+CD8-CD45RO+ cells were sorted as the memory CD4+ T cells. Donors' CMV status reflects serum IgG against pp150, pp28, p38, p52. This clonotype was obtained from an adult in good health and CMV-seronegative. The sample comprised memory CD4+ T cells from blood. This sequence joins TRBV6-5 and TRBJ2-1; 10 bases fit TRBD2. CDR3 region: CASRGTSEYNEQFF. CDR3 nucleotide sequence: TGTGCCAGCAGGGGGACTAGCGAGTACAATGAGCAGTTCTTC.